This T cell receptor (beta chain) was identified in a study of blood T cell repertoires in COVID-19. Study-level background: The cDNA or gDNA used as material had been derived from T cells, B-cell-depleted T cells, or PBMCs.

Source study methods: Amplification of reference gene primers provided the estimated nucleated cell counts. The table came from immunoSEQ multiplex PCR; TCRdb's copy has only in-frame clones and leaves some out. The V and J calls and clone size come from that table; D and trimming were worked out from the DNA. Here the sample spans some 70,000 clones, 85% to 90% being singletons. CDR1 and CDR2 (germline): SGHRS, YFSETQ. After removal of 4 bases from V and 4 bases from J, the junction contained 9 bases not matched to a gene. This CDR3 spans 15 amino acids. This clonotype was sampled from a man aged 45-60 years with active COVID-19. Material for sequencing was peripheral blood. J is TRBJ1-1 and V is TRBV5-1; 8 bases agree with TRBD1. The CDR3 nucleotides read TGCGCCAGCAGCCAACGACAGGGGTTGGGCACTGAAGCTTTCTTT. It translates to CASSQRQGLGTEAFF.